Listed below are T cell receptor beta chains from one sample, sequenced in a study of blood T cell repertoires in COVID-19. The repertoire was sequenced with immunoSEQ multiplex PCR; TCRdb's copy has only in-frame clones and lacks some. Among around 260,000 clones, 70% to 85% were seen once, and the ten largest hold 0.75% to 0.95%. Sequencing input: peripheral blood. The receptor source for this set is a human donor with COVID-19, enrolled during active disease. The donor label of this sample is uncertain. Both conserved end residues are trimmed from each CDR3.

len,v_gene,CDR3aa
16,TRBV2,ASRTPFGTGKLYTEAF
11,TRBV5-1,ASYTSVEDEQF
12,TRBV5-1,ASSLQEGSNEQF
12,TRBV19,ASSMDRPNSPLH
14,TRBV18,ASSPLMGQGVQTQY
13,TRBV27,ASSFTSGNYNEQF
18,TRBV5-1,ASSLALGAGEDSSYNEQF
14,TRBV28,ASSLWSFAGSYEQY
12,TRBV2,ASSVRGRGDTQY
13,TRBV28,ASNLRLGSNQPQH
13,TRBV10-3,AIRDPGQGDYGYT
14,TRBV5-5,ASSTAGTGFPYEQY
11,TRBV6-6,ASSYNDINEQF
12,TRBV6-6,ASSLSSGYNEQF
12,TRBV7-9,ASSLDSYSYEQY
9,TRBV7-9,ASSQGDGYT
12,TRBV5-5,ASSLDRVHYGYT
12,TRBV9,ASSVMTGGTEAF
12,TRBV7-2,ASSPALVSYEQY
12,TRBV28,ASSRRGRYQPQH
13,TRBV6-5,ASSYLTETNTEAF
15,TRBV19,ASSIPGGARTNEKLF
12,TRBV13,ASSSSGGDEKLF
11,TRBV24-1,ATSDPAGNTQY